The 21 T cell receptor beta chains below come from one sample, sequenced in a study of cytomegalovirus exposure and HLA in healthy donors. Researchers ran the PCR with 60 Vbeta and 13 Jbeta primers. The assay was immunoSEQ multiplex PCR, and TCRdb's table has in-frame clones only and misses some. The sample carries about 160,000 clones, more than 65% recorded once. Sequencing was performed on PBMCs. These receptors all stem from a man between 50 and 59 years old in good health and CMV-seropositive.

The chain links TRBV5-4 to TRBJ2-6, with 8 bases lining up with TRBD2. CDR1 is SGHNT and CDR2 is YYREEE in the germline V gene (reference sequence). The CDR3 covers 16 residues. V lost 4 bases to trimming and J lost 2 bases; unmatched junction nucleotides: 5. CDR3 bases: TGTGCCAGCAGCGGAAGGACTAGCCCTGGGGCCAACGTCCTGACTTTC. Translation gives CASSGRTSPGANVLTF. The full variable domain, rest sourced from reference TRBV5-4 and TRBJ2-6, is ETGVTQSPTHLIKTRGQQVTLRCSSQSGHNTVSWYQQALGQGPQFIFQYYREEENGRGNFPPRFSGLQFPNYSSELNVNALELDDSALYLCASSGRTSPGANVLTFGAGSRLTVL.

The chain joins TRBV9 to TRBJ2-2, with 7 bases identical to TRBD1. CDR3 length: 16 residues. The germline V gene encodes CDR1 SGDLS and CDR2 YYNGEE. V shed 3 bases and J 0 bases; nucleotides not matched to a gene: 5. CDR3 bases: TGTGCCAGCAGCGCCACAGACAGGGCGAACACCGGGGAGCTGTTTTTT. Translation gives CASSATDRANTGELFF.

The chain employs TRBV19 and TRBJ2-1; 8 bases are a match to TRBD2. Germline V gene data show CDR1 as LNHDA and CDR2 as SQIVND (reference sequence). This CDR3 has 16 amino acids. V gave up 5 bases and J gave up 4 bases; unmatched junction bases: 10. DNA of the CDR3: TGTGCCAGTAGTGCCTGGGCCGGGAGGGATTACAATGAGCAGTTCTTC. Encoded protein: CASSAWAGRDYNEQFF.

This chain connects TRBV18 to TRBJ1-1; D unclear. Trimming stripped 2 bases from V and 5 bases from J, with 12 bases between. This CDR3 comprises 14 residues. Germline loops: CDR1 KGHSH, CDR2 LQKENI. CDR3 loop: CASSPAGGRTEAFF. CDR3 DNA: TGTGCCAGCTCACCAGCAGGAGGGAGGACTGAAGCTTTCTTT.

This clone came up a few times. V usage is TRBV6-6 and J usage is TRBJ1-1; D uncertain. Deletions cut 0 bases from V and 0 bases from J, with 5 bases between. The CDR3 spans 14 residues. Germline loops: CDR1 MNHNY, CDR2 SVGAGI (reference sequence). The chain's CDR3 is CASSYSRLNTEAFF. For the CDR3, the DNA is TGTGCCAGCAGTTACTCGAGGTTGAACACTGAAGCTTTCTTT.

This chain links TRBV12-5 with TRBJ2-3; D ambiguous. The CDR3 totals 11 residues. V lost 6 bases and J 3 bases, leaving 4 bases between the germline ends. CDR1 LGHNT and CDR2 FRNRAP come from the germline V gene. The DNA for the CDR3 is TGTGCTAGTGGCCCGACAGATACGCAGTATTTT. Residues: CASGPTDTQYF.

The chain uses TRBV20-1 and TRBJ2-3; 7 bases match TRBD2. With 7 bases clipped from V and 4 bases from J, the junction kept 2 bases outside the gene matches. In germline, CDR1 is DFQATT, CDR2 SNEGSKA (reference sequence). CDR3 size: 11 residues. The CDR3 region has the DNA TGCAGTGGTCGGGAGGCAGATACGCAGTATTTT. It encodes CSGREADTQYF.

For the CDR3, the DNA is TGTGCCAGCAGATGGGGACAGGATAATTCACCCCTCCACTTT. Its translation: CASRWGQDNSPLHF. The rearrangement uses TRBV6-5 and TRBJ1-6, with 8 bases fitting TRBD1. The CDR3 loop spans 14 amino acids. CDR1 is MNHEY, CDR2 SVGAGI, per germline. V shed 6 bases, J shed 5 bases, and the junction held 3 bases outside the gene matches.

The CDR3, as DNA: TGTGCCAGCAGCTATCAGGCGAACACCGGGGAGCTGTTTTTT. Protein sequence: CASSYQANTGELFF. The J gene is TRBJ2-2, the V gene TRBV11-3, with unresolved D. The CDR3 length is 14 residues. V was clipped by 4 bases and J by 0 bases, with 6 bases between them. Germline CDR1 reads SGHNT; CDR2 reads YENEEA.

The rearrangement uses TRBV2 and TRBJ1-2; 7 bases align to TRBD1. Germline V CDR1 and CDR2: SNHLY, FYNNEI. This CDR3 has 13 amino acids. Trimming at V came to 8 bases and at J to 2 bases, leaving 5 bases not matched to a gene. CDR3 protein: CASGLGQNYGYTF. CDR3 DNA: TGTGCCAGCGGTCTGGGACAGAACTATGGCTACACCTTC.

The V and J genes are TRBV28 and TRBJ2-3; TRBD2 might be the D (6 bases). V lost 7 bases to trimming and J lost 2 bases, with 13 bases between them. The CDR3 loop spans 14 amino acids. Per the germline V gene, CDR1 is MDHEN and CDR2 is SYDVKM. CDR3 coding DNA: TGTGCCAGCACCCATCGCGGGAACACAGATACGCAGTATTTT. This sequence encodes CASTHRGNTDTQYF.

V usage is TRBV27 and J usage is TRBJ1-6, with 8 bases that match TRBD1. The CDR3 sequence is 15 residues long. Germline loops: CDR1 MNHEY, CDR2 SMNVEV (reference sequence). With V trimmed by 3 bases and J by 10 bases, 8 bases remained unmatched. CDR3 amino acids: CASSLAGGGSSPLHF. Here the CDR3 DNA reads TGTGCCAGCAGTTTGGCAGGGGGCGGTTCCTCACCCCTCCACTTT.

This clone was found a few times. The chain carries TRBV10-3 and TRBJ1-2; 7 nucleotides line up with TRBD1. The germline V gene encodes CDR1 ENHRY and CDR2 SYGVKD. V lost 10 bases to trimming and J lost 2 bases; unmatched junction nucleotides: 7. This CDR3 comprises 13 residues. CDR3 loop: CATRDSENYGYTF. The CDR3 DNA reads TGTGCCACCAGGGACAGTGAAAACTATGGCTACACCTTC.

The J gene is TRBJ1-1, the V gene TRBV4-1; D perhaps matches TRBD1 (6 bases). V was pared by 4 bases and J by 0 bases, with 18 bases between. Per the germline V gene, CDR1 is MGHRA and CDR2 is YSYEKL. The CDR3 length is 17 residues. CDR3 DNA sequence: TGCGCCAGCAGCCCAAAGTCCGACAGGCCCATGAACACTGAAGCTTTCTTT. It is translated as CASSPKSDRPMNTEAFF.

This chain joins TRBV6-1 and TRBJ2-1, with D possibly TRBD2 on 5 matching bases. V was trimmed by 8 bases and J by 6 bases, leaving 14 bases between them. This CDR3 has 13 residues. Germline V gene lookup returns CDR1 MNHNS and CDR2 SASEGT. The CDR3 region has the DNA TGTGCCAGCCTTGGGTACGGGATCAATGAGCAGTTCTTC. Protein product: CASLGYGINEQFF.

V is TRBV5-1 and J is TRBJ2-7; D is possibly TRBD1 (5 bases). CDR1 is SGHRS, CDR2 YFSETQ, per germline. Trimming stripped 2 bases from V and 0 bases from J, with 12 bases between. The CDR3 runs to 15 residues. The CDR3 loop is CASSLDSAISYEQYF. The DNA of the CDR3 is TGCGCCAGCAGCTTAGACAGTGCCATCTCCTACGAGCAGTACTTC. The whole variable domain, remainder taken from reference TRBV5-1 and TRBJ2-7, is KAGVTQTPRYLIKTRGQQVTLSCSPISGHRSVSWYQQTPGQGLQFLFEYFSETQRNKGNFPGRFSGRQFSNSRSEMNVSTLELGDSALYLCASSLDSAISYEQYFGPGTRLTVT.

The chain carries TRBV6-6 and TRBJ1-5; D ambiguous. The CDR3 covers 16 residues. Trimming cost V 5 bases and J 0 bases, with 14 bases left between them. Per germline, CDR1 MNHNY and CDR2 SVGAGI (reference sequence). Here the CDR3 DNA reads TGTGCCAGCAGTAACGAGACACCCATTAGCAATCAGCCCCAGCATTTT. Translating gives CASSNETPISNQPQHF.

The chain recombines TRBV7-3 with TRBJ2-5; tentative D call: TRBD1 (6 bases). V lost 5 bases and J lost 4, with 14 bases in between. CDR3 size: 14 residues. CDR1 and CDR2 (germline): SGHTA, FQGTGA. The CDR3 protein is CASSPFTGRETQYF. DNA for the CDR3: TGTGCCAGCAGCCCATTCACAGGGCGAGAGACCCAGTACTTC.

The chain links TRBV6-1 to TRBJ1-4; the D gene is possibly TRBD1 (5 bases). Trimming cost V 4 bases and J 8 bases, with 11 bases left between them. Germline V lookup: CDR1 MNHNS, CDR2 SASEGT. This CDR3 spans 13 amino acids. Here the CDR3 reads CASSGDLGEKLFF. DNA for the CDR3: TGTGCCAGCAGTGGGGACTTAGGGGAAAAACTGTTTTTT.

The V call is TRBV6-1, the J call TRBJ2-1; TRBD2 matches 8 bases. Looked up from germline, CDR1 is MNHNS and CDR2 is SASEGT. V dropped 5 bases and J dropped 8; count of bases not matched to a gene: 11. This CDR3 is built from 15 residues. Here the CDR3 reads CASSNPGTRTYEQFF. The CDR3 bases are TGTGCCAGCAGTAACCCCGGGACTAGAACATATGAGCAGTTCTTC.

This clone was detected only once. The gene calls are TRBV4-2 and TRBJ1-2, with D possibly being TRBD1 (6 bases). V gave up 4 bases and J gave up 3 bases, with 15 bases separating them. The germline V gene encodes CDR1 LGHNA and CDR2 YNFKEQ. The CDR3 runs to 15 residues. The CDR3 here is CASSRPGVADYGYTF. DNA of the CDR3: TGTGCCAGCAGCCGACCAGGGGTTGCGGACTATGGCTACACCTTC.